The 13 T cell receptor beta chains presented below share a single source sample, sequenced in a study of chemoradiotherapy in HPV16-positive cancers. Assay used: immunoSEQ multiplex PCR; TCRdb lists only in-frame clones, some missing. The table has over 8,000 clones, 91% seen once. Sample: blood, taken from a patient who underwent chemoradiotherapy. The receptors originated from a human donor with HPV-associated anogenital cancer.

The V call is TRBV18, the J call TRBJ2-1; 7 positions agree with TRBD2. This CDR3 is 16 amino acids long. Trimming removed 1 base from V and 7 bases from J; junction bases left unmatched: 10. Germline CDR1 is KGHSH and CDR2 is LQKENI. This chain's CDR3 is CASSPRGLAGGNEQFF. CDR3 in DNA: TGTGCCAGCTCACCACGAGGATTAGCGGGTGGGAATGAGCAGTTCTTC.

The chain combines TRBV7-8 with TRBJ2-3; D might be TRBD2 (6 bases). Per germline, CDR1 SGHVS and CDR2 FQNEAQ. This CDR3 comprises 14 residues. Trimming took off 4 bases at V and 2 bases at J, with 10 bases between the two ends. The CDR3 coding sequence is TGTGCCAGCAGCTATCGGGGGATCACAGATACGCAGTATTTT. Translating gives CASSYRGITDTQYF.

In its sample, this clone was seen a few times. V and J are TRBV9 and TRBJ1-2; no clear D gene. Germline V gene data show CDR1 as SGDLS and CDR2 as YYNGEE. The CDR3 length is 12 residues. V shed 0 bases and J shed 9 bases, with 9 bases lying between them. The CDR3 protein is CASSVELGSYTF. CDR3 DNA: TGTGCCAGCAGCGTAGAGTTAGGGAGCTACACCTTC.

This clone appeared a few times. The chain couples TRBV6-5 to TRBJ2-5; TRBD1 might be the D (5 bases). Trimming pared 5 bases from V and 4 bases from J, leaving 17 bases between. The CDR3 spans 15 residues. The germline CDR1 and CDR2 sequences are MNHEY and SVGAGI. In DNA, the CDR3 is TGTGCCAGCAGTCCGACGCAGGGAATAGGAGAGACCCAGTACTTC. Translation gives CASSPTQGIGETQYF.

The V call is TRBV27, the J call TRBJ2-7; 8 bases are a match to TRBD2. The CDR3 has 13 residues. The germline V gene has CDR1 MNHEY and CDR2 SMNVEV (reference sequence). The V gene end was trimmed by 2 bases and the J gene end by 6 bases; junction bases not matched to a gene: 3. The CDR3 region has the DNA TGTGCCAGCAGTTTAAGCGGGAGCAGCGAGCAGTACTTC. This sequence encodes CASSLSGSSEQYF.

Concerning this clone itself: In the same sample, other DNA sequences code for this CDR3. The V call is TRBV5-1, the J call TRBJ2-3; the D gene could be TRBD1 or TRBD2 (5 bases each). The CDR3 runs to 15 residues. CDR1 is SGHRS, CDR2 YFSETQ, per germline. The ends were cut back, 1 base at V and 0 bases at J, with 9 bases in the middle. The CDR3 bases are TGCGCCAGCAGCTTGAGGGGAGTCAGCACAGATACGCAGTATTTT. This gives the protein CASSLRGVSTDTQYF.

The V and J genes are TRBV4-1 and TRBJ2-3, with 11 nucleotides matching TRBD2. The CDR3 is 16 residues long. Germline V gives CDR1 MGHRA, CDR2 YSYEKL. V shed 0 bases and J 5 bases; nucleotides not matched to a gene: 4. The CDR3 region is CASSQDLAGGRDTQYF. CDR3 bases: TGCGCCAGCAGCCAAGATTTAGCGGGGGGGCGAGATACGCAGTATTTT.

This clone was counted between two and nine times. This chain joins TRBV6-1 and TRBJ2-4; D is perhaps TRBD1 or TRBD2 (6 bases each). The germline V and J ends were trimmed by 3 bases and 6 bases, with 15 bases remaining between them. The germline V gene has CDR1 MNHNS and CDR2 SASEGT. The CDR3 contains 15 residues. This CDR3 is CASSELTGLRNIQYF. The CDR3 DNA reads as TGTGCCAGCAGTGAGCTGACAGGACTACGAAACATTCAGTACTTC.

In its sample, this clone was seen once. The genes are TRBV11-2 and TRBJ1-2; the D is unclear. This CDR3 spans 12 amino acids. Germline assignment: CDR1 SGHAT and CDR2 FQNNGV. Trimming left V 1 base short and J 7 bases short, with 7 bases between. The CDR3 sequence is CASSLGLLGYTF. CDR3 DNA: TGTGCCAGCAGCTTAGGATTGCTTGGCTACACCTTC. Variable domain in full (rest from reference TRBV11-2 and TRBJ1-2): EAGVAQSPRYKIIEKRQSVAFWCNPISGHATLYWYQQILGQGPKLLIQFQNNGVVDDSQLPKDRFSAERLKGVDSTLKIQPAKLEDSAVYLCASSLGLLGYTFGSGTRLTVV.

The chain is built from TRBV7-2 and TRBJ2-3, with D possibly TRBD2 on 7 matching bases. The V end lost 5 bases, the J end lost 2 bases, and 14 bases lay between the germline ends. The germline V gene has CDR1 SGHTA and CDR2 FQGNSA. The CDR3 runs to 15 residues. The CDR3 region has the DNA TGTGCCAGCAGCCCAAGGGGGGGGATCACAGATACGCAGTATTTT. It translates to CASSPRGGITDTQYF.

The rearrangement links TRBV5-5 to TRBJ2-3; D may be TRBD2 (5 bases). Looked up from germline, CDR1 is SGHKS and CDR2 is YYEKEE (reference sequence). Trimming removed 0 bases at V and 0 bases at J, with 17 bases between. This CDR3 spans 18 amino acids. The CDR3, as DNA: TGTGCCAGCAGCTTGGAAAGGGCTAGCAGGACTAGCACAGATACGCAGTATTTT. This gives the protein CASSLERASRTSTDTQYF.

The J gene is TRBJ1-1, the V gene TRBV15; possible D gene TRBD1, 6 bases. CDR1 is LNHNV, CDR2 YYDKDF, per germline (reference sequence). This CDR3 contains 15 residues. Trimming left V 5 bases short and J 5 bases short, with 18 bases between. CDR3 residues: CATSSGRGRRTEAFF. CDR3 in DNA: TGTGCCACCAGCTCAGGTCGGGGGCGGAGAACTGAAGCTTTCTTT. Together with reference TRBV15 and TRBJ1-1, the CDR3 gives the full variable domain: DAMVIQNPRYQVTQFGKPVTLSCSQTLNHNVMYWYQQKSSQAPKLLFHYYDKDFNNEADTPDNFQSRRPNTSFCFLDIRSPGLGDTAMYLCATSSGRGRRTEAFFGQGTRLTVV.

The J gene is TRBJ2-2, the V gene TRBV5-1; D is uncertain. Trimming cost V 2 bases and J 1 base, with 6 bases left between them. Germline V lookup: CDR1 SGHRS, CDR2 YFSETQ. The CDR3 loop spans 14 amino acids. CDR3 nucleotide sequence: TGCGCCAGCAGCTTAGACCTGAACACCGGGGAGCTGTTTTTT. It codes for CASSLDLNTGELFF.